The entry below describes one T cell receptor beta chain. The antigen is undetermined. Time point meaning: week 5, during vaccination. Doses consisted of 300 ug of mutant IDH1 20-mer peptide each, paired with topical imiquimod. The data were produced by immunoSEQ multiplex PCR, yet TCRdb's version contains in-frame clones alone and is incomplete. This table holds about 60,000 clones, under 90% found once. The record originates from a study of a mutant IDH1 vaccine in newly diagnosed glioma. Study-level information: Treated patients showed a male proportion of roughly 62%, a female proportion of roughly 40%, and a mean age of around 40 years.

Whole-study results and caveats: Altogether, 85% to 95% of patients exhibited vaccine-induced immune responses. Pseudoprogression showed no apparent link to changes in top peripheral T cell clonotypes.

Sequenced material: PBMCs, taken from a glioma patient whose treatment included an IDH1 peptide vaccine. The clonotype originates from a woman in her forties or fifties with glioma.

CDR3 amino acids: CSVSEGYTEAFF. In DNA form, the CDR3 reads TGCAGCGTGTCCGAGGGGTACACTGAAGCTTTCTTT. This sequence joins TRBV29-1 and TRBJ1-1; perhaps TRBD1 as D (5 bases). The CDR3 extends over 12 amino acids. V lost 6 bases and J lost 3, with 11 bases in between. Germline V gives CDR1 SQVTM, CDR2 ANQGSEA.